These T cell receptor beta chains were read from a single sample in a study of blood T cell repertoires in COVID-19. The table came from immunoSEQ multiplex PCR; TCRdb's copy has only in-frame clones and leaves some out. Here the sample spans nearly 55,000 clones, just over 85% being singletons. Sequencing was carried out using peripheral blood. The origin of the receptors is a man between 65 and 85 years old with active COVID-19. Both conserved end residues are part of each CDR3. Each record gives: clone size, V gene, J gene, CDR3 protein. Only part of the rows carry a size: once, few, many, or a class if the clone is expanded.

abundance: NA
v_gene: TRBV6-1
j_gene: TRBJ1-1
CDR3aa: CASSEDPGRGTEAFF

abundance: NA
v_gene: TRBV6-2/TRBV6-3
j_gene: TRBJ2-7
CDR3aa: CASSPRSGGKGWEQYF

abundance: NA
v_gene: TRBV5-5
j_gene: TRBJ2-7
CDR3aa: CASTLEGTGFYEQYF

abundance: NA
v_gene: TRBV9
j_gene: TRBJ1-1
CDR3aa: CASSVDGQNTEAFF

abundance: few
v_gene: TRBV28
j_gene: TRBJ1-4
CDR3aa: CASEGDRASSLHEKLFF

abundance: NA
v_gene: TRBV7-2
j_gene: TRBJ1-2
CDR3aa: CASSLGGPYGYTF

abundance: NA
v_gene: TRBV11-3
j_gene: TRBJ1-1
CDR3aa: CASSLPGQGATEAFF

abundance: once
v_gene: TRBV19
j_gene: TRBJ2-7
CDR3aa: CASSRLAGGTGEQYF

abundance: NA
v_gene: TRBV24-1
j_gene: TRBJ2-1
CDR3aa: CATSPHSGAGEQFF

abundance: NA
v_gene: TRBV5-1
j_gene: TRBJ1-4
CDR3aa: CASSPTPPGLGEKLFF

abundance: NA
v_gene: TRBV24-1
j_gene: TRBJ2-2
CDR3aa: CATSPWRGTNTGELFF

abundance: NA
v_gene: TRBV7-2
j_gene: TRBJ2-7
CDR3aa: CASSPRTSYEQYF

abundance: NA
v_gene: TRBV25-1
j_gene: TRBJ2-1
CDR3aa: CASRGGTGGVFGEQFF

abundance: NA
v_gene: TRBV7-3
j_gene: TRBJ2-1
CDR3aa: CASSLPSGGAGEQFF

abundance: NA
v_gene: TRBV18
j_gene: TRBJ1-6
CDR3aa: CASSRTGPPNSPLHF

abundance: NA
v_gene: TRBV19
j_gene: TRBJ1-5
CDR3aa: CASSIDLTLDSLYSNQPQHF

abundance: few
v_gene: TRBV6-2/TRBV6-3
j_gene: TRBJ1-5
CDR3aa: CASSWTGINQPQHF

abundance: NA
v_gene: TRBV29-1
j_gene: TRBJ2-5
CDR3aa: CSVDRTGGAQETQYF

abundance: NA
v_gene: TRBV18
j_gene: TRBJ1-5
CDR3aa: CASSLRDRGNGNQPQHF

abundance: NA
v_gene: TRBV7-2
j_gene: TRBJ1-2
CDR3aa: CASSPRTGEFSYGYTF

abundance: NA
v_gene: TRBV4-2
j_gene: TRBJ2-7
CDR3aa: CASSQGPTGNMGDYEQYF

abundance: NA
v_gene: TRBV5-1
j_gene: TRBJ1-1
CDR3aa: CASSWGPFMNTEAFF

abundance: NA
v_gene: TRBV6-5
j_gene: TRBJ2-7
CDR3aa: CASSRGQAASYEQYF

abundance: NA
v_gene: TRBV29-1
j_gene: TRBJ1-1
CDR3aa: CSVEASTGTEAFF

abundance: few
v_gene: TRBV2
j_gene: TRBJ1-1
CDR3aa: CASSEGGRQNTEAFF

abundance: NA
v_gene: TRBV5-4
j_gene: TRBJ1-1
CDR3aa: CASSLKGLDTEAFF

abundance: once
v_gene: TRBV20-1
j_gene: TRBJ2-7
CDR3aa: CSASRAGQGAYEQYF

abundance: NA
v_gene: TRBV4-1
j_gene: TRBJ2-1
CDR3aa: CASSQDTGSTYNEQFF

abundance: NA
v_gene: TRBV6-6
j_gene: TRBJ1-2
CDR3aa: CASSYFRGGDYGYTF